Listed below are T cell receptor beta chains from one sample, sequenced in a study of glioma-infiltrating T cells after dendritic cell vaccination. Using immunoSEQ multiplex PCR, the repertoire was profiled, and TCRdb retains in-frame clones only, with some absent. The sample has tens of thousands of clones, approximately 80% seen once. The sequences come from blood, collected before dendritic cell vaccination. Every receptor here comes from a human donor with glioblastoma. Both conserved end residues are part of each CDR3. Fields, in order: J gene, D gene, clone size, V gene, CDR3 length, CDR3 protein, CDR3 DNA. A D gene is named only where the DNA matches it firmly. The size of a clone is reported for some rows only, either as once, few or many, or as a class for expanded clones.

j_gene: TRBJ2-3
d_gene: TRBD2
abundance: few
v_gene: TRBV29-1
len: 15
CDR3aa: CSVVTGYGGTDTQYF
CDR3nt: TGCAGCGTTGTGACTGGTTACGGGGGGACAGATACGCAGTATTTT

j_gene: TRBJ2-6
d_gene: TRBD1
abundance: -
v_gene: TRBV7-8
len: 16
CDR3aa: CASSLSTGAGANVLTF
CDR3nt: TGTGCCAGCAGCTTATCTACAGGGGCTGGGGCCAACGTCCTGACTTTC

j_gene: TRBJ1-1
d_gene: TRBD1
abundance: many
v_gene: TRBV7-2
len: 15
CDR3aa: CASSLDGTGNTEAFF
CDR3nt: TGTGCCAGCAGCTTAGACGGGACAGGGAACACTGAAGCTTTCTTT

j_gene: TRBJ2-7
d_gene: TRBD1
abundance: -
v_gene: TRBV27
len: 15
CDR3aa: CASSFNRDRSYEQYF
CDR3nt: TGTGCCAGCAGTTTCAACCGGGACAGGTCCTACGAGCAGTACTTC

j_gene: TRBJ2-7
d_gene: TRBD1
abundance: -
v_gene: TRBV7-9
len: 15
CDR3aa: CASSSGQGPQYEQYF
CDR3nt: TGTGCCAGCAGCTCCGGACAGGGGCCCCAGTACGAGCAGTACTTC

j_gene: TRBJ2-1
d_gene: TRBD2
abundance: -
v_gene: TRBV4-3
len: 16
CDR3aa: CASSRSSGGVYNEQFF
CDR3nt: TGCGCCAGCAGCCGATCAAGCGGGGGTGTCTACAATGAGCAGTTCTTC

j_gene: TRBJ2-2
d_gene: -
abundance: -
v_gene: TRBV2
len: 15
CDR3aa: CASSYGGGGTGELFF
CDR3nt: TGTGCCAGCAGTTATGGAGGGGGCGGGACCGGGGAGCTGTTTTTT

j_gene: TRBJ2-3
d_gene: TRBD1
abundance: -
v_gene: TRBV6-5
len: 15
CDR3aa: CASRKGTGGIYTQYF
CDR3nt: TGTGCCAGCAGGAAAGGGACAGGGGGAATCTATACGCAGTATTTT

j_gene: TRBJ2-7
d_gene: -
abundance: -
v_gene: TRBV2
len: 14
CDR3aa: CASSDQRPIYEQYF
CDR3nt: TGTGCCAGCAGTGACCAGCGGCCAATCTACGAGCAGTACTTC

j_gene: TRBJ2-5
d_gene: TRBD2
abundance: -
v_gene: TRBV7-9
len: 16
CDR3aa: CASSPDAGGPGETQYF
CDR3nt: TGTGCCAGCAGTCCTGACGCGGGGGGCCCCGGAGAGACCCAGTACTTC

j_gene: TRBJ1-1
d_gene: -
abundance: -
v_gene: TRBV5-1
len: 13
CDR3aa: CASSLGLGREAFF
CDR3nt: TGCGCCAGCAGCTTGGGTCTGGGCCGTGAGGCTTTCTTT

j_gene: TRBJ1-1
d_gene: -
abundance: -
v_gene: TRBV7-8
len: 15
CDR3aa: CASSLRGTRNTEAFF
CDR3nt: TGTGCCAGCAGCTTAAGGGGGACGAGGAACACTGAAGCTTTCTTT

j_gene: TRBJ1-2
d_gene: TRBD1
abundance: -
v_gene: TRBV7-2
len: 15
CDR3aa: CASSLSTGGPDGYTF
CDR3nt: TGTGCCAGCAGCTTGTCTACAGGGGGCCCCGATGGCTACACCTTC

j_gene: TRBJ1-2
d_gene: -
abundance: -
v_gene: TRBV6-5
len: 15
CDR3aa: CASSYPPGELFGYTF
CDR3nt: TGTGCCAGCAGTTACCCCCCAGGGGAACTATTTGGCTACACCTTC

j_gene: TRBJ2-6
d_gene: TRBD2
abundance: -
v_gene: TRBV19
len: 18
CDR3aa: CASSPTSGWISGANVLTF
CDR3nt: TGTGCCAGTAGCCCTACTAGCGGGTGGATCTCTGGGGCCAACGTCCTGACTTTC

j_gene: TRBJ2-1
d_gene: TRBD2
abundance: once
v_gene: TRBV9
len: 19
CDR3aa: CASSVDEGTSGSSYNEQFF
CDR3nt: TGTGCCAGCAGCGTAGATGAGGGGACTAGCGGGAGCTCCTACAATGAGCAGTTCTTC

j_gene: TRBJ1-2
d_gene: -
abundance: -
v_gene: TRBV18
len: 14
CDR3aa: CASSPLPGVYGYTF
CDR3nt: TGTGCCAGCTCACCACTACCAGGGGTCTATGGCTACACCTTC

j_gene: TRBJ1-2
d_gene: -
abundance: -
v_gene: TRBV9
len: 14
CDR3aa: CASSVGGGNYGYTF
CDR3nt: TGTGCCAGCAGCGTAGGTGGCGGGAACTATGGCTACACCTTC

j_gene: TRBJ1-5
d_gene: TRBD1
abundance: once
v_gene: TRBV2
len: 15
CDR3aa: CASSEIGTGGQPQHF
CDR3nt: TGTGCCAGCAGCGAAATAGGGACAGGGGGACAGCCCCAGCATTTT

j_gene: TRBJ1-4
d_gene: -
abundance: -
v_gene: TRBV2
len: 15
CDR3aa: CASSSTGATNEKLFF
CDR3nt: TGTGCCAGCAGTTCAACCGGAGCAACTAATGAAAAACTGTTTTTT

j_gene: TRBJ1-2
d_gene: -
abundance: -
v_gene: TRBV10-3
len: 13
CDR3aa: CAISDGQGMGYTF
CDR3nt: TGTGCCATCAGTGACGGGCAGGGGATGGGCTACACCTTC

j_gene: TRBJ2-5
d_gene: TRBD2
abundance: -
v_gene: TRBV11-2
len: 14
CDR3aa: CASSWGLAAETQYF
CDR3nt: TGTGCCAGCAGCTGGGGACTAGCGGCAGAGACCCAGTACTTC

j_gene: TRBJ1-5
d_gene: TRBD1
abundance: -
v_gene: TRBV12-5
len: 15
CDR3aa: CASGLGRQGVQPQHF
CDR3nt: TGTGCTAGTGGTTTGGGGCGACAGGGGGTGCAGCCCCAGCATTTT

j_gene: TRBJ1-6
d_gene: TRBD1
abundance: -
v_gene: TRBV7-2
len: 13
CDR3aa: CASSSGGNSPLHF
CDR3nt: TGTGCCAGCAGCTCAGGGGGCAATTCACCCCTCCACTTT

j_gene: TRBJ1-4
d_gene: -
abundance: -
v_gene: TRBV5-6
len: 17
CDR3aa: CASSLPPHAAYGEKLFF
CDR3nt: TGTGCCAGCTCCCTCCCCCCCCACGCGGCTTACGGAGAAAAACTGTTTTTT

j_gene: TRBJ1-3
d_gene: TRBD1
abundance: once
v_gene: TRBV18
len: 15
CDR3aa: CASSDADRGGNTIYF
CDR3nt: TGTGCCAGCTCAGATGCGGACAGGGGAGGAAACACCATATATTTT

j_gene: TRBJ1-6
d_gene: -
abundance: once
v_gene: TRBV7-9
len: 13
CDR3aa: CASSDGQNSPLHF
CDR3nt: TGTGCCAGCAGCGATGGACAGAATTCACCCCTCCACTTT

j_gene: TRBJ2-7
d_gene: TRBD1
abundance: -
v_gene: TRBV30
len: 12
CDR3aa: CAWNGQGYEQYF
CDR3nt: TGTGCCTGGAACGGACAGGGCTACGAGCAGTACTTC

j_gene: TRBJ1-5
d_gene: -
abundance: -
v_gene: TRBV7-6
len: 13
CDR3aa: CASSSTRNQPQHF
CDR3nt: TGTGCCAGCAGCTCCACCAGAAATCAGCCCCAGCATTTT

j_gene: TRBJ1-4
d_gene: -
abundance: -
v_gene: TRBV27
len: 14
CDR3aa: CASSFQGLNEKLFF
CDR3nt: TGTGCCAGCAGTTTCCAGGGTTTGAATGAAAAACTGTTTTTT

j_gene: TRBJ1-1
d_gene: -
abundance: -
v_gene: TRBV7-9
len: 15
CDR3aa: CASSLLVSGNTEAFF
CDR3nt: TGTGCCAGCAGCTTGTTAGTATCGGGGAACACTGAAGCTTTCTTT

j_gene: TRBJ1-4
d_gene: -
abundance: many
v_gene: TRBV7-2
len: 13
CDR3aa: CASAGRSSEKLFF
CDR3nt: TGTGCCAGCGCAGGGAGGTCGAGTGAAAAACTGTTTTTT

j_gene: TRBJ2-7
d_gene: -
abundance: once
v_gene: TRBV29-1
len: 12
CDR3aa: CSASTLSYEQYF
CDR3nt: TGCAGCGCCTCGACACTCTCCTACGAGCAGTACTTC

j_gene: TRBJ1-3
d_gene: -
abundance: few
v_gene: TRBV19
len: 14
CDR3aa: CASSGLVSGNTIYF
CDR3nt: TGTGCCAGTAGTGGGCTTGTTTCTGGAAACACCATATATTTT

j_gene: TRBJ1-4
d_gene: TRBD1
abundance: -
v_gene: TRBV7-8
len: 15
CDR3aa: CASSSPTGLGEKLFF
CDR3nt: TGTGCCAGCAGCTCTCCGACAGGGCTAGGCGAAAAACTGTTTTTT

j_gene: TRBJ1-1
d_gene: -
abundance: -
v_gene: TRBV5-1
len: 13
CDR3aa: CASSQGGNTEAFF
CDR3nt: TGCGCCAGCAGTCAGGGCGGGAACACTGAAGCTTTCTTT

j_gene: TRBJ1-3
d_gene: -
abundance: -
v_gene: TRBV27
len: 13
CDR3aa: CASSPGLGNTIYF
CDR3nt: TGTGCCAGCAGTCCAGGGCTGGGAAACACCATATATTTT

j_gene: TRBJ2-5
d_gene: TRBD2
abundance: -
v_gene: TRBV5-3
len: 19
CDR3aa: CARSFLVAGDQDVGETQYF
CDR3nt: TGTGCCAGAAGCTTCTTGGTGGCGGGGGACCAAGACGTCGGGGAGACCCAGTACTTC

j_gene: TRBJ1-6
d_gene: -
abundance: -
v_gene: TRBV2
len: 14
CDR3aa: CASIRSQGGSPLHF
CDR3nt: TGTGCCAGCATTCGTTCGCAGGGTGGATCACCCCTCCACTTT

j_gene: TRBJ1-1
d_gene: -
abundance: -
v_gene: TRBV4-1
len: 15
CDR3aa: CASSPRDSRTSEAFF
CDR3nt: TGCGCCAGCAGCCCGCGGGACTCCCGAACGTCTGAAGCTTTCTTT

j_gene: TRBJ2-5
d_gene: -
abundance: -
v_gene: TRBV6-1
len: 14
CDR3aa: CASSPSRGQETQYF
CDR3nt: TGTGCCAGCAGCCCCTCTCGCGGGCAAGAGACCCAGTACTTC

j_gene: TRBJ2-2
d_gene: -
abundance: -
v_gene: TRBV15
len: 15
CDR3aa: CATSRDLRVTGELFF
CDR3nt: TGTGCCACCAGCAGAGATTTGAGGGTGACCGGGGAGCTGTTTTTT

j_gene: TRBJ1-5
d_gene: TRBD1
abundance: once
v_gene: TRBV2
len: 16
CDR3aa: CASSKDRTNSNQPQHF
CDR3nt: TGTGCCAGCAGTAAGGACAGGACGAACAGCAATCAGCCCCAGCATTTT

j_gene: TRBJ2-7
d_gene: -
abundance: -
v_gene: TRBV19
len: 14
CDR3aa: CASSVTGITYEQYF
CDR3nt: TGTGCCAGTAGTGTGACAGGTATAACCTACGAGCAGTACTTC

j_gene: TRBJ1-1
d_gene: -
abundance: -
v_gene: TRBV5-6
len: 15
CDR3aa: CASSLVVGEDTEAFF
CDR3nt: TGTGCCAGCAGCCTTGTGGTCGGGGAGGACACTGAAGCTTTCTTT

j_gene: TRBJ2-7
d_gene: TRBD1
abundance: -
v_gene: TRBV13
len: 14
CDR3aa: CASRSRTGSNEQYF
CDR3nt: TGTGCCAGCAGATCCCGGACAGGGAGCAACGAGCAGTACTTC

j_gene: TRBJ1-1
d_gene: TRBD1
abundance: -
v_gene: TRBV28
len: 15
CDR3aa: CASSKTGTFDTEAFF
CDR3nt: TGTGCCAGCAGTAAGACAGGGACTTTCGACACTGAAGCTTTCTTT

j_gene: TRBJ1-2
d_gene: TRBD1
abundance: -
v_gene: TRBV7-9
len: 17
CDR3aa: CASTPGSGTGANYGYTF
CDR3nt: TGTGCCAGCACTCCGGGGAGCGGGACAGGGGCTAACTATGGCTACACCTTC

j_gene: TRBJ2-3
d_gene: -
abundance: -
v_gene: TRBV6-4
len: 16
CDR3aa: CASSERPAAHTDTQYF
CDR3nt: TGTGCCAGCAGTGAAAGACCAGCGGCGCACACAGATACGCAGTATTTT

j_gene: TRBJ1-5
d_gene: -
abundance: -
v_gene: TRBV6-5
len: 15
CDR3aa: CASSYSGASNQPQHF
CDR3nt: TGTGCCAGCAGTTACTCTGGGGCCTCCAATCAGCCCCAGCATTTT

j_gene: TRBJ1-1
d_gene: TRBD1
abundance: -
v_gene: TRBV7-3
len: 15
CDR3aa: CASSLTGQGVTEAFF
CDR3nt: TGTGCCAGCAGCTTAACGGGACAGGGGGTTACTGAAGCTTTCTTT

j_gene: TRBJ1-5
d_gene: -
abundance: -
v_gene: TRBV7-6
len: 15
CDR3aa: CASSLGAGQNQPQHF
CDR3nt: TGTGCCAGCAGCTTAGGGGCAGGGCAGAATCAGCCCCAGCATTTT